The clone carrying this TCR beta chain was recorded at least ten times. No antigen is known for it. This sample stems from a study of blood T cells in healthy people across ages. In each sample, at least 7 million PBMCs were isolated. Next came a second PCR, run for about 7 to 12 cycles, which used a sample-barcoded 5' primer along with a J-beta primer mix. The template-switch adaptor, which had 12 random nucleotides, put a tag on each cDNA molecule. Per-sample output comprised a minimum of 2.5 million paired-end reads containing CDR3. MiXCR, applied by TCRdb to the 5' RACE reads, yields one record per CDR3 protein. The sample has around 780,000 distinct CDR3 sequences, 56% seen once. Study-level results: No one knew whether donors had CMV, which possibly confounded expanded clonotype changes.

The sample taken for sequencing was blood. This TCR derives from a man aged 35-49 years in good health.

The CDR3 loop is CASSVVTVGEQFF. DNA for the CDR3: TGTGCCAGCAGCGTAGTCACCGTTGGTGAGCAGTTCTTC. The V call is TRBV9, the J call TRBJ2-1; D gene uncertain. Germline values: CDR1 SGDLS, CDR2 YYNGEE. Trimming took off 0 bases at V and 9 bases at J, with 10 bases between the two ends. This CDR3 spans 13 amino acids.